A single sample is the source of the 25 T cell receptor beta chains below, sequenced in a study of blood T cell repertoires in COVID-19. Only in-frame clones appear in the TCRdb table, and some are missing; sequencing was by immunoSEQ multiplex PCR. This sample has 200,000 to 250,000 clones, with around 84% found just once. Sequenced: peripheral blood. These receptors were obtained from an elderly woman with active or convalescent COVID-19.

This clone was seen a handful of times. The CDR3 sequence: CASSHRGSMNEQYF. The CDR3 bases are TGTGCCAGTAGTCACAGGGGCAGTATGAACGAGCAGTACTTC. The rearrangement uses TRBV19 and TRBJ2-7; 7 nucleotides line up with TRBD1. Germline values: CDR1 LNHDA, CDR2 SQIVND (reference sequence). The CDR3 loop spans 14 amino acids. V lost 5 bases, J lost 5 bases, and 9 bases stayed unmatched.

The chain recombines TRBV6-5 with TRBJ2-1; D uncertain. Germline CDR1 is MNHEY and CDR2 is SVGAGI. V was clipped by 10 bases and J by 0 bases, with 13 bases between them. The CDR3 sequence is 14 residues long. CDR3 in amino acids: CATAAPSSYNEQFF. CDR3 DNA sequence: TGTGCCACCGCCGCCCCTAGCTCCTACAATGAGCAGTTCTTC.

This clone has only one observation. The rearrangement links TRBV6-6 to TRBJ1-5, with a weak D call TRBD1 (6 bases). The V gene lost 5 bases and the J gene lost 5 bases, with 16 bases spanning the gap. CDR1 and CDR2 from the germline V gene are MNHNY and SVGAGI (reference sequence). The CDR3 extends over 15 amino acids. The CDR3 spells CASSPGHFTDQPQHF. The CDR3 DNA reads as TGTGCCAGCAGTCCGGGACACTTTACTGATCAGCCCCAGCATTTT.

The J gene is TRBJ1-3, the V gene TRBV20-1, with D uncertain. The CDR3 length is 15 residues. V lost 3 bases to trimming and J lost 2 bases, with 14 bases between them. CDR1 is DFQATT, CDR2 SNEGSKA, per germline (reference sequence). The CDR3: CSASAGRKTGNTIYF. The CDR3 DNA follows: TGCAGTGCTAGTGCCGGGAGGAAGACTGGAAACACCATATATTTT.

This clone occurred a few times. V gene TRBV4-2 combines with J gene TRBJ1-5; D perhaps matches TRBD1 (5 bases). Germline V gene sequence: CDR1 LGHNA, CDR2 YNFKEQ. The V end was cut by 1 base, the J end by 0 bases, with 7 bases between. The CDR3 is 15 residues long. The CDR3 DNA sequence: TGTGCCAGCAGCCAAGGACAGTATAGCAATCAGCCCCAGCATTTT. Translating gives CASSQGQYSNQPQHF.

J is TRBJ2-7 and V is TRBV9; TRBD1 matches 9 bases. Trimming removed 1 base from V and 2 bases from J; junction bases left unmatched: 1. Per germline, CDR1 SGDLS and CDR2 YYNGEE. The CDR3 is 14 amino acids. The CDR3 reads CASSVRDRAYEQYF. The CDR3 nucleotides read TGTGCCAGCAGCGTACGGGACAGGGCCTACGAGCAGTACTTC.

The chain carries TRBV9 and TRBJ1-5; maybe TRBD1 (6 bases). The V end lost 0 bases, the J end lost 6 bases, and 7 bases lay between the germline ends. The germline V gene encodes CDR1 SGDLS and CDR2 YYNGEE. This CDR3 has 13 amino acids. CDR3 sequence (DNA): TGTGCCAGCAGCGTAGGCAGGGGTCAGCCCCAGCATTTT. This sequence encodes CASSVGRGQPQHF.

This clone was counted only a few times. The chain carries TRBV23-1 and TRBJ1-2; D perhaps matches TRBD1 (5 bases). TRBV23-1 is an open reading frame whose function is uncertain. There are 14 residues in the CDR3. V was trimmed by 7 bases and J by 2 bases, leaving 14 bases between them. The DNA of the CDR3 is TGCGCCAGCAAACCACAGGAGCCCAACTATGGCTACACCTTC. Translated, it gives CASKPQEPNYGYTF.

This clone showed up just once. This chain connects TRBV19 to TRBJ1-5, with D perhaps matching TRBD1 (5 bases). Germline V gene lookup returns CDR1 LNHDA and CDR2 SQIVND (reference sequence). The CDR3 is 13 amino acids. V was clipped by 6 bases and J by 2 bases, with 8 bases between them. DNA for the CDR3: TGTGCCAGTAGACGGGGGGGCAATCAGCCCCAGCATTTT. This gives the protein CASRRGGNQPQHF.

This sequence joins TRBV13 and TRBJ1-6; the D gene is possibly TRBD1 (6 bases). Germline V lookup: CDR1 PRHDT, CDR2 FYEKMQ (reference sequence). This CDR3 has 14 residues. Trimming took off 4 bases at V and 6 bases at J, with 10 bases between the two ends. The CDR3, as DNA: TGTGCCAGCAGCTCTACAGGGTTTAATTCACCCCTCCACTTT. Protein: CASSSTGFNSPLHF.

This chain connects TRBV30 to TRBJ1-2, with TRBD1 identical over 9 bases. The CDR3 loop spans 14 amino acids. Trimming at V came to 3 bases and at J to 8 bases, leaving 10 bases not matched to a gene. Looked up from germline, CDR1 is GTSNPN and CDR2 is SVGIG (reference sequence). DNA of the CDR3: TGTGCCTGGAGGCCGGACAGGGGAGTGGGAGGCTACACCTTC. Its protein is CAWRPDRGVGGYTF. Combining the CDR3 with reference TRBV30 and TRBJ1-2 gives the whole variable domain SQTIHQWPATLVQPVGSPLSLECTVEGTSNPNLYWYRQAAGRGLQLLFYSVGIGQISSEVPQNLSASRPQDRQFILSSKKLLLSDSGFYLCAWRPDRGVGGYTFGSGTRLTVV.

DNA of the CDR3: TGCGCCAGCAGCCAAGAGCCTCCAGCGGGGGGATACAATGAGCAGTTCTTC. This gives the protein CASSQEPPAGGYNEQFF. The chain combines TRBV4-3 with TRBJ2-1, with 9 bases that match TRBD2. The V gene end was trimmed by 0 bases and the J gene end by 4 bases; junction bases not matched to a gene: 7. Germline CDR1 and CDR2: LGHNA and YSLEER. The CDR3 consists of 17 residues.

The chain's CDR3 is CASSTQGDLDEKLFF. CDR3 sequence (DNA): TGTGCCAGCAGTACTCAGGGGGATTTGGATGAAAAACTGTTTTTT. The chain combines TRBV28 with TRBJ1-4, with 7 bases that match TRBD1. CDR3 size: 15 residues. Unmatched junction bases numbered 9, after V lost 5 bases and J lost 6 bases. Germline V gene sequence: CDR1 MDHEN, CDR2 SYDVKM.

The chain recombines TRBV18 with TRBJ2-7; D is possibly TRBD1 (6 bases). The CDR3 has 14 residues. The germline CDR1 and CDR2 sequences are KGHSH and LQKENI. V lost 1 base, J lost 3 bases, and 10 bases lay in between. CDR3 loop: CASSPRDTLYEQYF. CDR3 nucleotides: TGTGCCAGCTCACCACGGGACACACTCTACGAGCAGTACTTC.

The rearrangement uses TRBV7-9 and TRBJ2-5, with 8 nucleotides matching TRBD2. The ends lost 8 bases at V and 5 bases at J; junction bases unmatched: 13. Per germline, CDR1 SEHNR and CDR2 FQNEAQ (reference sequence). The CDR3 has 15 amino acids. CDR3: CASGTSGLLRETQYF. CDR3 coding DNA: TGTGCCAGCGGCACTAGCGGTCTTTTGAGGGAGACCCAGTACTTC. The variable domain in full, with the rest retrieved from reference TRBV7-9 and TRBJ2-5, is DTGVSQNPRHKITKRGQNVTFRCDPISEHNRLYWYRQTLGQGPEFLTYFQNEAQLEKSRLLSDRFSAERPKGSFSTLEIQRTEQGDSAMYLCASGTSGLLRETQYFGPGTRLLVL.

The V call is TRBV5-1, the J call TRBJ1-1, with D perhaps matching TRBD1 (6 bases). Trimming shortened V by 5 bases and J by 8 bases, and 13 bases separated the two germline ends. Germline values: CDR1 SGHRS, CDR2 YFSETQ. The CDR3 runs 12 residues. Here the CDR3 DNA reads TGCGCCAGCAGAGGGGGGGACTTAGAAGCTTTCTTT. Residues: CASRGGDLEAFF.

V and J are TRBV5-6 and TRBJ1-1; D is uncertain. This CDR3 has 14 residues. Germline CDR1 and CDR2: SGHDT and YYEEEE. The V gene lost 3 bases and the J gene lost 1 base, with 10 bases spanning the gap. CDR3 DNA sequence: TGTGCCAGCAGCTCTGGTCCGGGGAACACTGAAGCTTTCTTT. Residues: CASSSGPGNTEAFF.

The chain carries TRBV7-2 and TRBJ2-7; 7 nucleotides line up with TRBD2. This CDR3 comprises 14 residues. With 5 bases clipped from V and 2 bases from J, the junction kept 6 bases outside the gene matches. Germline assignment: CDR1 SGHTA and CDR2 FQGNSA. This CDR3 reads CASSPGLGPYEQYF. In DNA form, the CDR3 reads TGTGCCAGCAGCCCTGGACTAGGTCCCTACGAGCAGTACTTC.

J is TRBJ2-7 and V is TRBV28; D is unclear. CDR3 length: 13 amino acids. Trimming shortened V by 2 bases and J by 0 bases, and 5 bases separated the two germline ends. Germline CDR1 is MDHEN and CDR2 is SYDVKM. The CDR3 loop is CASSLIHSYEQYF. The CDR3 DNA sequence: TGTGCCAGCAGTTTAATCCACTCCTACGAGCAGTACTTC.

The chain joins TRBV2 to TRBJ1-5, with TRBD1 matching over 8 bases. This CDR3 spans 15 amino acids. Trimming at V came to 5 bases and at J to 2 bases, leaving 5 bases not matched to a gene. CDR1 and CDR2 from the germline V gene are SNHLY and FYNNEI. The CDR3 DNA reads as TGTGCCAGCAGTCCGACAGGGGTTGGCAATCAGCCCCAGCATTTT. Translated, it gives CASSPTGVGNQPQHF.

The chain uses TRBV27 and TRBJ2-7; weak D call: TRBD2 (5 bases). The V end was cut by 2 bases, the J end by 4 bases, with 6 bases between. This CDR3 comprises 12 residues. CDR1 and CDR2 from the germline V gene are MNHEY and SMNVEV (reference sequence). CDR3 DNA: TGTGCCAGCAGTTTACCGGGATACGAGCAGTACTTC. This sequence encodes CASSLPGYEQYF.

The gene calls are TRBV11-3 and TRBJ1-1; 7 nucleotides agree with TRBD1. With 0 bases clipped from V and 4 bases from J, the junction kept 8 bases outside the gene matches. Germline-derived CDR1 and CDR2 are SGHNT and YENEEA. CDR3 length: 16 residues. CDR3 DNA sequence: TGTGCCAGCAGCTTAGAGAGGACAGGAAGGATCACTGAAGCTTTCTTT. Protein sequence: CASSLERTGRITEAFF. The full variable domain, in which reference TRBV11-3 and TRBJ1-1 provide the parts outside the CDR3, is EAGVVQSPRYKIIEKKQPVAFWCNPISGHNTLYWYLQNLGQGPELLIRYENEEAVDDSQLPKDRFSAERLKGVDSTLKIQPAELGDSAVYLCASSLERTGRITEAFFGQGTRLTVV.

The CDR3 here is CASSLGGRVNTEAFF. The CDR3 nucleotides are TGCGCCAGCAGCTTGGGTGGCAGGGTGAACACTGAAGCTTTCTTT. The gene calls are TRBV5-1 and TRBJ1-1, with D tentatively TRBD1 (5 bases). This CDR3 has 15 residues. In germline, CDR1 is SGHRS, CDR2 YFSETQ. With 0 bases removed from V and 0 bases from J, the gap between germline ends came to 9 bases.

The chain employs TRBV10-3 and TRBJ2-3, with 11 bases fitting TRBD2. Trimming removed 4 bases from V and 0 bases from J; junction bases left unmatched: 9. The CDR3 is 18 amino acids. Germline CDR1 ENHRY, CDR2 SYGVKD. The CDR3 region has the DNA TGTGCCATCAGTGGGGCCCGGGGGACTAGCGGTAGCACAGATACGCAGTATTTT. It translates to CAISGARGTSGSTDTQYF.

The chain is built from TRBV7-9 and TRBJ1-4, with 7 bases fitting TRBD1. CDR1 is SEHNR, CDR2 FQNEAQ, per germline (reference sequence). This CDR3 is built from 15 residues. V shed 1 base, J shed 8 bases, and the junction held 7 bases outside the gene matches. The CDR3 DNA sequence: TGTGCCAGCAGCTTAGGGGCGGGGACAGTAGAAAAACTGTTTTTT. Protein product: CASSLGAGTVEKLFF. Full variable domain (remainder filled in from reference TRBV7-9 and TRBJ1-4): DTGVSQNPRHKITKRGQNVTFRCDPISEHNRLYWYRQTLGQGPEFLTYFQNEAQLEKSRLLSDRFSAERPKGSFSTLEIQRTEQGDSAMYLCASSLGAGTVEKLFFGSGTQLSVL.